The 27 T cell receptor beta chains below come from one sample, sequenced in a study of CD8+ T cells in alopecia areata. Treatment: oral pan-JAK inhibitor, 5-10 mg twice daily. As the sequencing template, cDNA was produced by extracting RNA and reverse transcribing it. The method was immunoSEQ multiplex PCR; TCRdb's version includes in-frame clones alone and lacks a portion of them. The data contain hundreds of thousands of clones, roughly 63% of them singletons. Here the sequenced sample was CD4+ T cells sorted from blood, taken between weeks 51 and 54, from a patient treated with tofacitinib. These receptors all stem from a human donor with alopecia areata.

The chain links TRBV7-2 to TRBJ2-2; 12 bases agree with TRBD2. V was clipped by 6 bases and J by 3 bases; unmatched bases: 2. The germline CDR1 and CDR2 sequences are SGHTA and FQGNSA. CDR3 size: 15 residues. Here the CDR3 reads CASSRTSGDTGELFF. The CDR3 DNA reads TGTGCCAGCAGTCGGACTAGCGGGGACACCGGGGAGCTGTTTTTT.

V gene TRBV7-8 combines with J gene TRBJ2-5; perhaps D is TRBD1 or TRBD2 (5 bases each). The CDR3 length is 13 residues. V lost 5 bases, J lost 4 bases, and 11 bases lay in between. Germline V CDR1 and CDR2: SGHVS, FQNEAQ. CDR3 amino acids: CASSSGGRETQYF. Here the CDR3 DNA reads TGTGCCAGCAGCAGTGGGGGAAGAGAGACCCAGTACTTC.

The V and J genes are TRBV30 and TRBJ2-7; D is ambiguous. Trimming left V 4 bases short and J 3 bases short, with 13 bases between. CDR1 is GTSNPN, CDR2 SVGIG, per germline (reference sequence). The CDR3 covers 13 residues. CDR3 region: CAWMGLANYEQYF. CDR3 bases: TGTGCCTGGATGGGCCTTGCCAACTACGAGCAGTACTTC.

This clone was observed a handful of times. The V call is TRBV19, the J call TRBJ1-1; D is uncertain. Germline V lookup: CDR1 LNHDA, CDR2 SQIVND (reference sequence). V was shortened by 3 bases and J by 6 bases, with 17 bases between the two germline ends. This CDR3 has 15 amino acids. CDR3 nucleotide sequence: TGTGCCAGTAGTATGAGGACGGAGGATTTCCCTGAAGCTTTCTTT. Translation gives CASSMRTEDFPEAFF.

The rearrangement uses TRBV25-1 and TRBJ2-7; 9 positions agree with TRBD2. Germline V lookup: CDR1 MGHDK, CDR2 SYGVNS. The V gene end was trimmed by 10 bases and the J gene end by 5 bases; junction bases not matched to a gene: 12. The CDR3 is made up of 14 amino acids. In DNA, the CDR3 is TGTGCCATCGGACCGGGACTAGCATTCAACGAGCAGTACTTC. Protein sequence: CAIGPGLAFNEQYF.

The chain employs TRBV15 and TRBJ2-5; 7 nucleotides agree with TRBD1. The CDR3 totals 15 residues. Germline V gene sequence: CDR1 LNHNV, CDR2 YYDKDF (reference sequence). J lost 3 bases, V lost 0 bases, and 4 bases had no gene match. The CDR3 is CATSRDGTEEETQYF. DNA of the CDR3: TGTGCCACCAGCAGAGATGGGACAGAGGAAGAGACCCAGTACTTC.

V gene TRBV5-6 combines with J gene TRBJ1-2; D uncertain. This CDR3 contains 13 residues. Germline-derived CDR1 and CDR2 are SGHDT and YYEEEE. V lost 0 bases, J lost 2 bases, and 5 bases lay in between. In nucleotides, the CDR3 is TGTGCCAGCAGCTTGGGGCGGAACTATGGCTACACCTTC. It translates to CASSLGRNYGYTF.

V and J are TRBV15 and TRBJ2-1; D might be TRBD1 or TRBD2, each matching 5 bases. The V end was cut by 4 bases, the J end by 9 bases, with 16 bases between. This CDR3 spans 14 amino acids. Per the germline V gene, CDR1 is LNHNV and CDR2 is YYDKDF (reference sequence). This CDR3 is CATSKGPRAGEQFF. CDR3 DNA: TGTGCCACCAGCAAGGGCCCCAGGGCGGGTGAGCAGTTCTTC.

The chain couples TRBV29-1 to TRBJ2-3, with D maybe TRBD1 (6 bases). The ends were cut back, 7 bases at V and 2 bases at J, with 16 bases in the middle. The germline gives CDR1 SQVTM, CDR2 ANQGSEA. CDR3 length: 14 amino acids. CDR3 bases: TGCAGCGCCCCAAGGGGGATGCTCACAGATACGCAGTATTTT. Encoded protein: CSAPRGMLTDTQYF.

The chain combines TRBV6-5 with TRBJ1-1; the D is unclear. Trimming shortened V by 7 bases and J by 1 base, and 4 bases separated the two germline ends. The CDR3 has 11 residues. Germline values: CDR1 MNHEY, CDR2 SVGAGI. The CDR3 loop reads CASIQNTEAFF. In nucleotides, the CDR3 is TGTGCCAGCATCCAGAACACTGAAGCTTTCTTT.

The chain joins TRBV9 to TRBJ1-2; TRBD1 aligns across 9 bases. J lost 8 bases, V lost 1 base, and 3 bases had no gene match. In germline, CDR1 is SGDLS, CDR2 YYNGEE. The CDR3 has 13 residues. The CDR3 is CASSVRTGDGYTF. The CDR3 DNA sequence: TGTGCCAGCAGCGTAAGGACAGGGGACGGCTACACCTTC.

The chain employs TRBV7-2 and TRBJ1-1; tentatively, D is TRBD1 (6 bases). CDR3 length: 15 amino acids. Germline CDR1 reads SGHTA; CDR2 reads FQGNSA. The ends were cut back, 5 bases at V and 0 bases at J, with 13 bases in the middle. The CDR3 sequence: CASSRTGHMNTEAFF. In DNA, the CDR3 is TGTGCCAGCAGCAGGACGGGACACATGAACACTGAAGCTTTCTTT.

The V gene is TRBV4-3, the J gene TRBJ2-3; no definite D call. The CDR3 consists of 15 residues. Trimming pared 1 base from V and 5 bases from J, leaving 13 bases between. CDR1 is LGHNA and CDR2 is YSLEER in the germline V gene. The CDR3 DNA sequence: TGCGCCAGCAGCCAAGTAGAAGGGTTTGTAGATACGCAGTATTTT. Translated: CASSQVEGFVDTQYF.

In this sample, this clone turned up once. This specimen includes other DNA sequences encoding the same CDR3. V and J are TRBV6-5 and TRBJ1-1; perhaps TRBD1 as D (6 bases). V lost 2 bases and J lost 4, with 8 bases in between. CDR3 length equals 13 residues. CDR1 is MNHEY, CDR2 SVGAGI, per germline. CDR3 region: CASSYRGGTEAFF. The CDR3 DNA reads as TGTGCCAGCAGTTACCGAGGGGGCACTGAAGCTTTCTTT.

This clone appeared a few times. This sequence joins TRBV29-1 and TRBJ1-1; D is undetermined. The CDR3 sequence is 13 residues long. Germline CDR1 is SQVTM and CDR2 is ANQGSEA. Trimming left V 3 bases short and J 0 bases short, with 8 bases between. The CDR3 is CSVDAAMNTEAFF. In DNA form, the CDR3 reads TGCAGCGTTGACGCAGCCATGAACACTGAAGCTTTCTTT.

The chain has TRBV29-1 and TRBJ1-5; tentatively, D is TRBD1 (5 bases). Trimming stripped 4 bases from V and 6 bases from J, with 13 bases between. This CDR3 has 13 amino acids. CDR1 SQVTM and CDR2 ANQGSEA come from the germline V gene. The CDR3 sequence is CSVAQAGGQPQHF. The CDR3 DNA follows: TGCAGCGTTGCACAGGCCGGGGGTCAGCCCCAGCATTTT. Looking up the rest from reference TRBV29-1 and TRBJ1-5 gives the full variable domain: SAVISQKPSRDICQRGTSLTIQCQVDSQVTMMFWYRQQPGQSLTLIATANQGSEATYESGFVIDKFPISRPNLTFSTLTVSNMSPEDSSIYLCSVAQAGGQPQHFGDGTRLSIL.

This clone has a handful of counts. The V gene is TRBV6-6, the J gene TRBJ1-2; 10 positions match TRBD1. CDR3 length equals 15 residues. Germline-derived CDR1 and CDR2 are MNHNY and SVGAGI (reference sequence). J lost 4 bases, V lost 2 bases, and 4 bases had no gene match. CDR3 nucleotide sequence: TGTGCCAGCAGTTACGAGACAGGGGGCGGCTATGGCTACACCTTC. Translating gives CASSYETGGGYGYTF.

The chain employs TRBV9 and TRBJ2-3; D ambiguous. The CDR3 extends over 13 amino acids. The V and J ends lost 0 bases and 6 bases respectively, with 8 bases between them. Germline V gene sequence: CDR1 SGDLS, CDR2 YYNGEE. As DNA, the CDR3 is TGTGCCAGCAGCGTAGAGGATGTGGATACGCAGTATTTT. This codes for CASSVEDVDTQYF.

The CDR3: CASSLGGGQLSNQPQHF. Here the CDR3 DNA reads TGTGCCAGCAGCCTCGGAGGGGGACAGCTTAGCAATCAGCCCCAGCATTTT. V gene TRBV7-9 combines with J gene TRBJ1-5; 7 nucleotides line up with TRBD1. Trimming at V came to 5 bases and at J to 0 bases, leaving 10 bases not matched to a gene. This CDR3 comprises 17 residues. Germline assignment: CDR1 SEHNR and CDR2 FQNEAQ (reference sequence).

This clone was observed a few times. The V gene is TRBV4-1, the J gene TRBJ1-2, with D possibly matching TRBD1 (6 bases). The CDR3 length is 15 residues. V lost 0 bases to trimming and J lost 3 bases, with 11 bases between them. Germline lookup yields CDR1 MGHRA and CDR2 YSYEKL. The CDR3 sequence: CASSQDRPGDYGYTF. The CDR3 region has the DNA TGCGCCAGCAGCCAAGATAGGCCAGGGGACTATGGCTACACCTTC.

The chain uses TRBV29-1 and TRBJ1-1; D remains unclear. The CDR3 extends over 14 amino acids. V shed 4 bases and J shed 0 bases, with 12 bases lying between them. Germline V gene sequence: CDR1 SQVTM, CDR2 ANQGSEA. In nucleotides, the CDR3 is TGCAGCGTTGTAGGTACCGGTATGAACACTGAAGCTTTCTTT. Translation gives CSVVGTGMNTEAFF.

The chain joins TRBV7-2 to TRBJ2-5; maybe TRBD1 (5 bases). This CDR3 comprises 15 residues. Germline CDR1 and CDR2: SGHTA and FQGNSA. The germline V and J ends were trimmed by 2 bases and 1 base, with 11 bases remaining between them. CDR3 region: CASSLPWGSQETQYF. CDR3 DNA: TGTGCCAGCAGCTTACCCTGGGGCAGCCAAGAGACCCAGTACTTC.

The rearrangement links TRBV2 to TRBJ1-2; 7 positions match TRBD1. The V segment lost 2 bases and the J segment 7 bases; nucleotides outside the gene matches: 16. There are 17 residues in the CDR3. Germline lookup yields CDR1 SNHLY and CDR2 FYNNEI. The CDR3 bases are TGTGCCAGCAGTGAAAGGGACAGCCTGGCCCCTATCGCTGGCTACACCTTC. This codes for CASSERDSLAPIAGYTF.

This clone was detected only a few times. The gene calls are TRBV7-3 and TRBJ2-1, with unresolved D. The CDR3 is made up of 16 amino acids. Trimming removed 0 bases from V and 0 bases from J, with 9 bases in between. Germline V gene lookup returns CDR1 SGHTA and CDR2 FQGTGA. CDR3 sequence (DNA): TGTGCCAGCAGCTTAACGGGTCCCCGCTCCTACAATGAGCAGTTCTTC. Protein: CASSLTGPRSYNEQFF.

This clone was detected a few times. The chain joins TRBV30 to TRBJ2-3; a possible D gene is TRBD2 (6 bases). Germline values: CDR1 GTSNPN, CDR2 SVGIG (reference sequence). V dropped 5 bases and J dropped 0 bases, with 12 bases sitting between them. The CDR3 has 14 residues. The CDR3 nucleotides read TGTGCCTGGGATAGCGGAACTAGCACAGATACGCAGTATTTT. As protein: CAWDSGTSTDTQYF.

This clone was recorded a few times. The V and J genes are TRBV29-1 and TRBJ2-1; TRBD2 matches 7 bases. This CDR3 comprises 10 residues. The germline gives CDR1 SQVTM, CDR2 ANQGSEA. CDR3 sequence reads: CNGVREEQFF. The CDR3 nucleotides read TGCAACGGTGTCCGGGAGGAACAGTTCTTC.

This chain joins TRBV29-1 and TRBJ2-7, with a weak D call TRBD1 (5 bases). V was clipped by 6 bases and J by 5 bases, with 14 bases between them. The CDR3 contains 12 residues. The germline V gene has CDR1 SQVTM and CDR2 ANQGSEA. CDR3 nucleotides: TGCAGCGTGACCTCGACAGTCGACGAGCAGTACTTC. Amino acids: CSVTSTVDEQYF.